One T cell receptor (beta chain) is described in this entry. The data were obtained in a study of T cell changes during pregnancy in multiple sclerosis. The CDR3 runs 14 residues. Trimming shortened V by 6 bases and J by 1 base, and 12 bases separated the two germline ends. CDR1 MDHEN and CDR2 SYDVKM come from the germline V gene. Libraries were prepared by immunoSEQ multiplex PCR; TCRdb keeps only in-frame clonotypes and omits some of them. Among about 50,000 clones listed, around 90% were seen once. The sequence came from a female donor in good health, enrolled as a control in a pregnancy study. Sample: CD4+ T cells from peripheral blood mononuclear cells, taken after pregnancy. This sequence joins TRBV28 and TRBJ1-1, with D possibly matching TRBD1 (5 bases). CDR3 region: CASRMGGENTEAFF. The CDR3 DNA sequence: TGTGCCAGCAGAATGGGGGGTGAGAACACTGAAGCTTTCTTT.